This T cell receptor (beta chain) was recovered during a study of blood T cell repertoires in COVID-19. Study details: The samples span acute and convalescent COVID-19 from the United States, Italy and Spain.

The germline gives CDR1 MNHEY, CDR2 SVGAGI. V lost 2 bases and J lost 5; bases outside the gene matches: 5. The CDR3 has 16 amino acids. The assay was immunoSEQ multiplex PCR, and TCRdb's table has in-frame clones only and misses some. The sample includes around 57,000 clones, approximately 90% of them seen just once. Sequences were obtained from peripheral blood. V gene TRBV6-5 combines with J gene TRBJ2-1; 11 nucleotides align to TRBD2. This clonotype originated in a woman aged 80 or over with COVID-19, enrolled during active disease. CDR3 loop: CASSYAGLAENNEQFF. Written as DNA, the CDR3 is TGTGCCAGCAGTTACGCGGGACTAGCGGAGAACAATGAGCAGTTCTTC.